The T cell receptor (beta chain) under discussion was sequenced for a study of graft-versus-host responses after intestinal transplantation. A remark on this clone: Its cognate antigen is unknown.

Germline V gene data show CDR1 as MNHEY and CDR2 as SMNVEV (reference sequence). This CDR3 region has 11 residues. The ends lost 6 bases at V and 14 bases at J; junction bases unmatched: 7. Assay used: immunoSEQ multiplex PCR; TCRdb lists only in-frame clones, some missing. The sample holds under 85,000 clones; 90% are singletons and the top ten take approximately 1.2%. Sequences were derived from unstimulated CD8+ T cells sorted from spleen or lymph node cells, sampled before intestinal transplant. The chain combines TRBV27 with TRBJ2-1; 7 bases match TRBD2. The source of this sequence is a human donor who received an intestinal transplant. The chain's CDR3 is CASRHNRGEFF. CDR3 DNA sequence: TGTGCCAGCAGACATAATCGGGGGGAGTTCTTC.